These T cell receptor beta chains were read from a single sample in a study of OX40 agonist ivuxolimab in advanced cancers. Profiled with immunoSEQ multiplex PCR; TCRdb holds only in-frame clones, not every one. The table shows tens of thousands of clones, with approximately 78% occurring only once. Sequences were derived from CD4+ or CD8+ T cells sorted from blood, sampled in a trial of the OX40 agonist ivuxolimab. Source of these receptors: an adult with an advanced solid tumor such as melanoma, head and neck, liver or kidney cancer. The CDR3 runs from the conserved cysteine through the conserved F or W. The D gene is left open where the match is weak. Not every row has a clone size; where given, it reads once, few, many or a size class.

clone size: .
D gene: .
V gene: TRBV4-1
J gene: TRBJ1-3
CDR3 protein: CASSQGPISGNTIYF
CDR3 DNA: TGCGCCAGCAGCCAAGGGCCCATCTCTGGAAACACCATATATTTT

clone size: .
D gene: .
V gene: TRBV7-6
J gene: TRBJ1-3
CDR3 protein: CASSQSERSGNTIYF
CDR3 DNA: TGTGCCAGCAGCCAATCGGAACGCTCTGGAAACACCATATATTTT

clone size: .
D gene: .
V gene: TRBV7-9
J gene: TRBJ1-2
CDR3 protein: CASSENRDFGYTF
CDR3 DNA: TGTGCCAGCAGCGAGAACAGGGACTTTGGCTACACCTTC

clone size: .
D gene: .
V gene: TRBV4-1
J gene: TRBJ1-2
CDR3 protein: CASSPGTVDYGYTF
CDR3 DNA: TGCGCCAGCAGCCCTGGGACCGTCGACTATGGCTACACCTTC

clone size: few
D gene: .
V gene: TRBV6-1
J gene: TRBJ1-2
CDR3 protein: CASSERTGRYGYTF
CDR3 DNA: TGTGCCAGCAGTGAAAGAACAGGGCGATATGGCTACACCTTC

clone size: .
D gene: TRBD1
V gene: TRBV19
J gene: TRBJ1-3
CDR3 protein: CASRYGTGHGNTIYF
CDR3 DNA: TGTGCCAGTAGGTACGGGACAGGGCATGGAAACACCATATATTTT

clone size: .
D gene: .
V gene: TRBV7-2
J gene: TRBJ2-2
CDR3 protein: CASSLQGLTGELFF
CDR3 DNA: TGTGCCAGCAGCCTACAGGGACTGACCGGGGAGCTGTTTTTT

clone size: .
D gene: TRBD1
V gene: TRBV28
J gene: TRBJ1-2
CDR3 protein: CATRGQGAHYGYTF
CDR3 DNA: TGTGCCACCAGGGGACAGGGGGCCCACTATGGCTACACCTTC

clone size: .
D gene: .
V gene: TRBV27
J gene: TRBJ2-7
CDR3 protein: CASSLRPVDEQYF
CDR3 DNA: TGTGCCAGCAGTTTAAGGCCCGTGGACGAGCAGTACTTC

clone size: .
D gene: .
V gene: TRBV2
J gene: TRBJ2-3
CDR3 protein: CASKYQSRTDTQYF
CDR3 DNA: TGTGCCAGCAAATATCAGTCTCGCACAGATACGCAGTATTTT

clone size: .
D gene: .
V gene: TRBV29-1
J gene: TRBJ1-1
CDR3 protein: CSVERRTDNTEAFF
CDR3 DNA: TGCAGCGTTGAAAGGAGGACAGATAACACTGAAGCTTTCTTT

clone size: .
D gene: .
V gene: TRBV2
J gene: TRBJ2-7
CDR3 protein: CASGYAGEQYF
CDR3 DNA: TGTGCCAGCGGTTATGCGGGCGAGCAGTACTTC

clone size: .
D gene: TRBD2
V gene: TRBV4-3
J gene: TRBJ2-1
CDR3 protein: CASSQSGTSSYNEQFF
CDR3 DNA: TGCGCCAGCAGCCAATCCGGGACTAGCTCCTACAATGAGCAGTTCTTC

clone size: .
D gene: .
V gene: TRBV10-3
J gene: TRBJ2-7
CDR3 protein: CAISDGGPNEQYF
CDR3 DNA: TGTGCCATCAGTGACGGGGGGCCCAACGAGCAGTACTTC

clone size: .
D gene: .
V gene: TRBV5-4
J gene: TRBJ1-3
CDR3 protein: CASSSQGYGNTIYF
CDR3 DNA: TGTGCCAGCAGCTCCCAGGGGTATGGAAACACCATATATTTT

clone size: .
D gene: TRBD1
V gene: TRBV11-1
J gene: TRBJ1-2
CDR3 protein: CASSIAGTEAYGYTF
CDR3 DNA: TGTGCCAGCAGCATCGCCGGGACAGAGGCCTATGGCTACACCTTC

clone size: .
D gene: .
V gene: TRBV2
J gene: TRBJ2-2
CDR3 protein: CASSGRGEITGELFF
CDR3 DNA: TGTGCCAGCAGTGGCCGCGGAGAAATCACCGGGGAGCTGTTTTTT

clone size: .
D gene: .
V gene: TRBV7-6
J gene: TRBJ1-4
CDR3 protein: CASSLGLKLFF
CDR3 DNA: TGTGCCAGCAGCTTAGGGCTAAAACTGTTTTTT

clone size: .
D gene: .
V gene: TRBV4-1
J gene: TRBJ2-1
CDR3 protein: CASSQEGLAFYNEQFF
CDR3 DNA: TGCGCCAGCAGCCAAGAAGGGCTAGCGTTTTACAATGAGCAGTTCTTC

clone size: .
D gene: TRBD2
V gene: TRBV27
J gene: TRBJ2-1
CDR3 protein: CASSALAGKTYNEQFF
CDR3 DNA: TGTGCCAGCAGTGCCCTAGCGGGGAAGACCTACAATGAGCAGTTCTTC

clone size: few
D gene: TRBD1
V gene: TRBV9
J gene: TRBJ1-2
CDR3 protein: CASSPSTGHTSGYTF
CDR3 DNA: TGTGCCAGCAGCCCGTCGACAGGGCACACCTCTGGCTACACCTTC

clone size: .
D gene: TRBD1
V gene: TRBV2
J gene: TRBJ1-1
CDR3 protein: CASSEDQGGRTEAFF
CDR3 DNA: TGTGCCAGCAGTGAAGATCAAGGGGGCAGAACTGAAGCTTTCTTT

clone size: medium-sized
D gene: .
V gene: TRBV19
J gene: TRBJ1-1
CDR3 protein: CASSISGLTEAFF
CDR3 DNA: TGTGCCAGTAGTATATCTGGGCTAACTGAAGCTTTCTTT

clone size: few
D gene: TRBD1
V gene: TRBV4-2
J gene: TRBJ2-7
CDR3 protein: CASSQPGQGTYEQYF
CDR3 DNA: TGTGCCAGCAGCCAACCGGGACAGGGAACCTACGAGCAGTACTTC

clone size: .
D gene: TRBD1
V gene: TRBV15
J gene: TRBJ1-2
CDR3 protein: CATSRGSPGQRYGYTF
CDR3 DNA: TGTGCCACCAGCAGAGGCAGCCCGGGACAGCGCTATGGCTACACCTTC

clone size: .
D gene: .
V gene: TRBV5-4
J gene: TRBJ1-1
CDR3 protein: CASSLEQINTEAFF
CDR3 DNA: TGTGCCAGCAGCTTGGAACAGATCAACACTGAAGCTTTCTTT

clone size: .
D gene: .
V gene: TRBV29-1
J gene: TRBJ1-4
CDR3 protein: CSVRPPNEKLFF
CDR3 DNA: TGCAGCGTTAGACCGCCTAATGAAAAACTGTTTTTT

clone size: .
D gene: .
V gene: TRBV7-9
J gene: TRBJ2-4
CDR3 protein: CASSSGTAKNIQYF
CDR3 DNA: TGTGCCAGCAGCTCCGGTACGGCCAAAAACATTCAGTACTTC

clone size: .
D gene: TRBD2
V gene: TRBV5-8
J gene: TRBJ2-3
CDR3 protein: CASSFEAGGTDTQYF
CDR3 DNA: TGTGCCAGCAGCTTCGAGGCGGGAGGCACAGATACGCAGTATTTT

clone size: few
D gene: .
V gene: TRBV18
J gene: TRBJ1-5
CDR3 protein: CASSPGGGGNQPQHF
CDR3 DNA: TGTGCCAGCTCACCCGGAGGGGGTGGCAATCAGCCCCAGCATTTT

clone size: .
D gene: TRBD1
V gene: TRBV5-5
J gene: TRBJ2-1
CDR3 protein: CASSRGTGVGYNEQFF
CDR3 DNA: TGTGCCAGCAGCAGGGGGACAGGGGTTGGGTACAATGAGCAGTTCTTC

clone size: .
D gene: TRBD1
V gene: TRBV19
J gene: TRBJ1-2
CDR3 protein: CASSRATGGDYGYTF
CDR3 DNA: TGTGCCAGTAGCCGAGCGACAGGGGGAGACTATGGCTACACCTTC

clone size: few
D gene: TRBD1
V gene: TRBV29-1
J gene: TRBJ1-1
CDR3 protein: CSVQRGTEPWGEAFF
CDR3 DNA: TGCAGCGTTCAAAGAGGGACAGAACCCTGGGGAGAAGCTTTCTTT

clone size: once
D gene: .
V gene: TRBV5-5
J gene: TRBJ1-1
CDR3 protein: CASSFQGGIGTEAFF
CDR3 DNA: TGTGCCAGCAGCTTCCAGGGTGGGATCGGCACTGAAGCTTTCTTT

clone size: once
D gene: .
V gene: TRBV5-1
J gene: TRBJ2-1
CDR3 protein: CASSLGSSANNEQFF
CDR3 DNA: TGCGCCAGCAGCTTGGGTTCTAGCGCGAACAATGAGCAGTTCTTC

clone size: .
D gene: .
V gene: TRBV6-5
J gene: TRBJ1-1
CDR3 protein: CASSETIMNTEAFF
CDR3 DNA: TGTGCCAGCAGTGAAACGATCATGAACACTGAAGCTTTCTTT

clone size: .
D gene: .
V gene: TRBV6-5
J gene: TRBJ1-1
CDR3 protein: CASSYQGRATEAFF
CDR3 DNA: TGTGCCAGCAGTTACCAGGGACGAGCGACTGAAGCTTTCTTT

clone size: .
D gene: .
V gene: TRBV5-1
J gene: TRBJ1-2
CDR3 protein: CASSLTANYGYTF
CDR3 DNA: TGCGCCAGCAGCTTGACCGCTAACTATGGCTACACCTTC

clone size: .
D gene: .
V gene: TRBV12-5
J gene: TRBJ1-5
CDR3 protein: CASGNGTGWNQPQHF
CDR3 DNA: TGTGCTAGTGGGAATGGGACGGGATGGAATCAGCCCCAGCATTTT

clone size: .
D gene: .
V gene: TRBV30
J gene: TRBJ2-1
CDR3 protein: CAGNRDSTYNEQFF
CDR3 DNA: TGTGCCGGAAACCGGGACTCTACATACAATGAGCAGTTCTTC

clone size: .
D gene: .
V gene: TRBV7-9
J gene: TRBJ2-7
CDR3 protein: CASSYEQYF
CDR3 DNA: TGTGCCAGCAGCTACGAGCAGTACTTC

clone size: .
D gene: .
V gene: TRBV15
J gene: TRBJ1-2
CDR3 protein: CATSRGGEEWTHGYTF
CDR3 DNA: TGTGCCACCAGCAGAGGTGGAGAGGAATGGACTCATGGCTACACCTTC